Below, 21 T cell receptor beta chains from the same sample are listed, as sequenced in a study of OX40 agonist ivuxolimab in advanced cancers. The method was immunoSEQ multiplex PCR; TCRdb's version includes in-frame clones alone and lacks a portion of them. The profile shows some 74,000 clones, about four fifths of them singletons. The starting material was CD4+ or CD8+ T cells sorted from blood, obtained in a trial of the OX40 agonist ivuxolimab. These receptors were collected from an adult with an advanced solid tumor such as melanoma, head and neck, liver or kidney cancer.

This sequence joins TRBV4-1 and TRBJ1-2; 12 positions agree with TRBD1. The CDR3 runs to 15 residues. J was trimmed by 6 bases and V by 1 base; bases with no gene match: 3. In germline, CDR1 is MGHRA, CDR2 YSYEKL. CDR3 DNA sequence: TGCGCCAGCAGCCAAGCCGGGACAGGGGGCGATGGCTACACCTTC. It yields the protein CASSQAGTGGDGYTF.

V and J are TRBV7-9 and TRBJ1-1, with D tentatively TRBD1 (5 bases). Trimming cost V 2 bases and J 1 base, with 11 bases left between them. Germline V gene sequence: CDR1 SEHNR, CDR2 FQNEAQ (reference sequence). The CDR3 is 15 amino acids. CDR3 in amino acids: CASSLPGRENTEAFF. The DNA of the CDR3 is TGTGCCAGCAGCTTACCGGGACGGGAGAACACTGAAGCTTTCTTT.

The chain employs TRBV23-1 and TRBJ2-2; the D gene is possibly TRBD1 (5 bases). TRBV23-1 is reported as an ORF; its role is uncertain. Trimming took off 8 bases at V and 1 base at J, with 20 bases between the two ends. The CDR3 is made up of 17 amino acids. The CDR3 spells CASPTHLGDKNTGELFF. In nucleotides, the CDR3 is TGCGCCAGCCCAACCCACCTAGGGGATAAGAACACCGGGGAGCTGTTTTTT.

The chain couples TRBV18 to TRBJ1-1; 9 bases fit TRBD1. The CDR3 spans 16 residues. Germline assignment: CDR1 KGHSH and CDR2 LQKENI. Trimming took 2 bases from V and 1 from J; bases not matched to a gene: 5. CDR3 protein: CASSPGTGRSNTEAFF. The CDR3 coding sequence is TGTGCCAGCTCACCAGGGACAGGGAGGTCGAACACTGAAGCTTTCTTT.

The chain joins TRBV5-4 to TRBJ1-2; TRBD1 is a possible D gene (5 bases). Germline V gene lookup returns CDR1 SGHNT and CDR2 YYREEE (reference sequence). This CDR3 region has 15 residues. Deletions cut 0 bases from V and 0 bases from J, with 9 bases between. Written as DNA, the CDR3 is TGTGCCAGCAGCTTGGGAGGAGGGGCTAACTATGGCTACACCTTC. Its translation: CASSLGGGANYGYTF.

V is TRBV7-9 and J is TRBJ1-5; weak D call: TRBD1 (6 bases). Germline V gives CDR1 SEHNR, CDR2 FQNEAQ (reference sequence). CDR3 length: 16 residues. V lost 2 bases, J lost 2 bases, and 13 bases lay in between. The CDR3 sequence is CASSLSEGVGNQPQHF. The CDR3 DNA reads as TGTGCCAGCAGCTTATCAGAGGGGGTAGGCAATCAGCCCCAGCATTTT.

The chain is built from TRBV15 and TRBJ2-7; 7 positions agree with TRBD2. CDR3 length equals 16 residues. The V and J ends lost 0 bases and 4 bases, in that order; junction bases with no gene match: 9. The germline CDR1 and CDR2 sequences are LNHNV and YYDKDF (reference sequence). In nucleotides, the CDR3 is TGTGCCACCAGCAGAGATACGGGAGGCCCCTCATACGAGCAGTACTTC. This sequence encodes CATSRDTGGPSYEQYF.

This clone was found a few times. The chain recombines TRBV28 with TRBJ1-1, with D unresolved. V lost 6 bases to trimming and J lost 2 bases, with 10 bases between them. Germline values: CDR1 MDHEN, CDR2 SYDVKM. This CDR3 has 13 amino acids. The CDR3 here is CASSRRENTEAFF. In DNA, the CDR3 is TGTGCCAGCAGCCGACGGGAAAACACTGAAGCTTTCTTT.

V is TRBV19 and J is TRBJ2-3; D may be TRBD2 (5 bases). Per the germline V gene, CDR1 is LNHDA and CDR2 is SQIVND (reference sequence). V lost 3 bases to trimming and J lost 4 bases, with 14 bases between them. The CDR3 totals 15 residues. CDR3 bases: TGTGCCAGTAGTATCGGAGGAGCGTATTCAGATACGCAGTATTTT. Its translation is CASSIGGAYSDTQYF.

The chain carries TRBV6-6 and TRBJ2-7, with TRBD1 matching over 7 bases. V trimming: 2 bases; J trimming: 3 bases; junction bases outside the gene matches: 7. CDR1 is MNHNY and CDR2 is SVGAGI in the germline V gene (reference sequence). The CDR3 runs to 15 residues. The CDR3 region is CASSYIAQGNYEQYF. The CDR3 DNA sequence: TGTGCCAGCAGTTACATTGCACAGGGGAACTACGAGCAGTACTTC.

This chain uses TRBV5-6 with TRBJ2-5, with D tentatively TRBD1 (6 bases). CDR1 SGHDT and CDR2 YYEEEE come from the germline V gene. Trimming removed 5 bases at V and 0 bases at J, with 14 bases between. The CDR3 spans 15 residues. The DNA for the CDR3 is TGTGCCAGCAGTTTCAGGGGAGTGTACCAAGAGACCCAGTACTTC. Protein: CASSFRGVYQETQYF.

This sequence joins TRBV28 and TRBJ2-7; no firm D call. The germline CDR1 and CDR2 sequences are MDHEN and SYDVKM. The CDR3 has 12 amino acids. V was cut by 8 bases and J by 1 base, with 9 bases left in between. CDR3 DNA sequence: TGTGCCAGCCAGATGAATTCCTACGAGCAGTACTTC. Translating it yields CASQMNSYEQYF.

This clone was counted only a few times. J is TRBJ1-5 and V is TRBV19; the D is unclear. Germline lookup yields CDR1 LNHDA and CDR2 SQIVND (reference sequence). Between the trimmed V and J ends, which lost 7 bases and 9 bases, there was a span of 16 bases. The CDR3 spans 13 residues. This CDR3 is CASTPDGNGPQHF. CDR3 nucleotides: TGTGCCAGTACCCCGGACGGCAATGGGCCCCAGCATTTT.

The genes are TRBV11-2 and TRBJ2-3; TRBD2 is a possible D gene (6 bases). The CDR3 is 15 amino acids. The V end was cut by 5 bases, the J end by 2 bases, with 14 bases between. Germline V gene lookup returns CDR1 SGHAT and CDR2 FQNNGV. The CDR3: CASSLLGGTTDTQYF. As DNA, the CDR3 is TGTGCCAGCAGCCTCCTCGGCGGGACCACAGATACGCAGTATTTT.

This clone came up once. J is TRBJ2-3 and V is TRBV11-2; D is uncertain. Germline assignment: CDR1 SGHAT and CDR2 FQNNGV. V was pared by 5 bases and J by 0 bases, with 3 bases between. The CDR3 totals 12 residues. The CDR3 loop is CASSISTDTQYF. In nucleotides, the CDR3 is TGTGCCAGCAGCATTAGCACAGATACGCAGTATTTT.

The rearrangement uses TRBV7-9 and TRBJ1-4, with 7 nucleotides matching TRBD1. CDR1 SEHNR and CDR2 FQNEAQ come from the germline V gene (reference sequence). There are 17 residues in the CDR3. V trimming: 0 bases; J trimming: 2 bases; junction bases outside the gene matches: 6. The CDR3 nucleotides read TGTGCCAGCAGCTTAGCGGCAAGCAGGGGGACTAATGAAAAACTGTTTTTT. Amino acids: CASSLAASRGTNEKLFF.

This chain joins TRBV11-3 and TRBJ2-3; no clear D gene. Trimming stripped 5 bases from V and 4 bases from J, with 10 bases between. The germline CDR1 and CDR2 sequences are SGHNT and YENEEA. The CDR3 extends over 13 amino acids. In nucleotides, the CDR3 is TGTGCCAGCAGCCTACTCCAAGCAGATACGCAGTATTTT. Its protein is CASSLLQADTQYF.

The CDR3 loop is CSARGTKEQFF. The CDR3 nucleotides are TGCAGTGCTAGGGGAACTAAAGAGCAGTTCTTC. The chain is built from TRBV20-1 and TRBJ2-1; no definite D call. V lost 3 bases, J lost 10 bases, and 10 bases lay in between. Germline values: CDR1 DFQATT, CDR2 SNEGSKA (reference sequence). This CDR3 has 11 residues.

V and J are TRBV2 and TRBJ1-1; TRBD1 is a possible D gene (6 bases). This CDR3 spans 14 amino acids. Germline V CDR1 and CDR2: SNHLY, FYNNEI. Trimming cost V 3 bases and J 2 bases, with 10 bases left between them. CDR3 nucleotide sequence: TGTGCCAGCAGTGATCGGACAGCTAACACTGAAGCTTTCTTT. It translates to CASSDRTANTEAFF.

This chain connects TRBV18 to TRBJ1-2, with TRBD1 as a possible D gene (5 bases). Deletions cut 2 bases from V and 5 bases from J, with 15 bases between. The CDR3 totals 15 residues. Germline CDR1 reads KGHSH; CDR2 reads LQKENI. CDR3: CASSPVLVREYGYTF. CDR3 in DNA: TGTGCCAGCTCACCAGTTCTCGTCAGGGAGTATGGCTACACCTTC.

The sample holds a few counts of this clone. The rearrangement uses TRBV15 and TRBJ2-7; no reliable D call. CDR3 length equals 13 residues. V was clipped by 1 base and J by 4 bases, with 8 bases between them. The germline CDR1 and CDR2 sequences are LNHNV and YYDKDF (reference sequence). The CDR3 DNA follows: TGTGCCACCAGCAGAGTGGCTGGATACGAGCAGTACTTC. Translation: CATSRVAGYEQYF.